This T cell receptor beta chain was sequenced during a study of shared clonotypes between healthy human individuals. About the study: Per-donor plates numbered three CD4 naive, three CD4 memory, two CD8 naive and one CD8 memory.

Negatively enriched CD4+ T cells were divided by CD45RA into naive and memory. As to this clone: One junction end does not reproduce the germline sequence, and a read error may be involved.

Assay used: immunoSEQ multiplex PCR; TCRdb lists only in-frame clones, some missing. The table includes about 2 million clones, 95% detected once. There are 16 residues in the CDR3. Germline CDR1 and CDR2: MNHNY and SVGAGI (reference sequence). This rearrangement joins TRBV6-6 to TRBJ1-4; D might be TRBD1 (6 bases). The specimen sequenced was naive CD4+ T cells sorted from blood. The sample's subset: CD45RA+ positively selected. The TCR sequence derives from a man aged 18 to 35 in good health. In nucleotides, the CDR3 is TGTGCCAGCAGCAGCCAGGGGCCGTCAACAAATGAAAAACTGTTTTTT. This encodes CASSSQGPSTNEKLFF.